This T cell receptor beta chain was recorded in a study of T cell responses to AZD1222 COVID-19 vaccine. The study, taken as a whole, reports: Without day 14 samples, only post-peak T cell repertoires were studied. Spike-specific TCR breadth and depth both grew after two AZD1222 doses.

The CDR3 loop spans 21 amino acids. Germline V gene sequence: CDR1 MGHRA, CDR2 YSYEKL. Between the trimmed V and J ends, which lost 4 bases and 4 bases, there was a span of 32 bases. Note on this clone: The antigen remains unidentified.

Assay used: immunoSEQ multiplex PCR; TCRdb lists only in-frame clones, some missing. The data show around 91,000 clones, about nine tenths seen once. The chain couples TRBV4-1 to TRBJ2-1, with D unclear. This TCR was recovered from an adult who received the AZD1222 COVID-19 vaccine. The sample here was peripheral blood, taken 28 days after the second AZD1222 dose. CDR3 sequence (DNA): TGCGCCAGCAGCCTTTTTCTCCGGGTCAAGGGAACTCCTCCGTCATACAATGAGCAGTTCTTC. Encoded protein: CASSLFLRVKGTPPSYNEQFF.